This TCR beta chain originates from a study of T cell responses to AZD1222 COVID-19 vaccine. TCRdb keeps only in-frame clones here, not all; method: immunoSEQ multiplex PCR. The repertoire holds about 180,000 clones, around nine tenths seen once, with about 2.5% in the top ten. Deletions cut 1 base from V and 6 bases from J, with 7 bases between. CDR1 is SEHNR and CDR2 is FQNEAQ in the germline V gene (reference sequence). CDR3 length: 12 amino acids. The sequencing here drew on peripheral blood, taken on day 0 of AZD1222 vaccination. The chain joins TRBV7-9 to TRBJ2-7, with D uncertain. This clonotype originated in an adult in good health. CDR3 DNA: TGTGCCAGCAGCTTAGTTCCGCGCGAGCAGTACTTC. Translation gives CASSLVPREQYF.